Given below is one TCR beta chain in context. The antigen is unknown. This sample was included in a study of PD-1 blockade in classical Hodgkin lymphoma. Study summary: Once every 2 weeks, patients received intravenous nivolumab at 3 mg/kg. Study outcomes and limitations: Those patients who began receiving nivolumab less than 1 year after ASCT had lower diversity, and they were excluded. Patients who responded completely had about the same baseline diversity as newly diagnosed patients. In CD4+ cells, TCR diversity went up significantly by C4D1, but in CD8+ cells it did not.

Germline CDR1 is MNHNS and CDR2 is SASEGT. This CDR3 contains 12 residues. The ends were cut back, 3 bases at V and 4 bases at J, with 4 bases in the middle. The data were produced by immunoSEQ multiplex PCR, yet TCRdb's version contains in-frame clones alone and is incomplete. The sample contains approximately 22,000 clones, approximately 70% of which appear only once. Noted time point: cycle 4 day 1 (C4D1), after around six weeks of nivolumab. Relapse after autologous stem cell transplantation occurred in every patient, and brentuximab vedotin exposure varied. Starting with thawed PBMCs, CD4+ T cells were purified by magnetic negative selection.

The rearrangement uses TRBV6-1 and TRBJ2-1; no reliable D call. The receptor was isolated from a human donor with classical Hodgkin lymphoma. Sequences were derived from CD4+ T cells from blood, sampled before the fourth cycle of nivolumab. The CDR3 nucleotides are TGTGCCAGCAGTGACGGGTACAATGAGCAGTTCTTC. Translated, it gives CASSDGYNEQFF.